Listed below are T cell receptor beta chains from one sample, sequenced in a study of cytotoxic CD8 clonotypes in ibrutinib-treated CLL. Profiled with immunoSEQ multiplex PCR; TCRdb holds only in-frame clones, not every one. Of about 24,000 clones in the sample, 78% were seen once. Sequenced here: PBMCs, sampled before ibrutinib treatment. The origin of the receptors is a human donor with chronic lymphocytic leukemia. The CDR3 runs from the conserved cysteine through the conserved F or W. D genes are given only for firm matches. Expanded clones are given a class, and other clones once, few, many or no size at all.

D	size	V	J	DNA	CDR3
NA	few	TRBV19	TRBJ1-1	TGTGCCAGTAGTGAGCCGAACACTGAAGCTTTCTTT	CASSEPNTEAFF
NA	NA	TRBV30	TRBJ2-2	TGTGCCTGGAGTGTTTCGTTTTGGAGGGACACCGGGGAGCTGTTTTTT	CAWSVSFWRDTGELFF
NA	NA	TRBV7-2	TRBJ2-1	TGTGCCAGCAGTACCGGGAGTTCGGGTGAGCAGTTCTTC	CASSTGSSGEQFF
TRBD1	NA	TRBV7-2	TRBJ2-2	TGTGCCAGCAGCTTAGTAACAGGGGCGAACACCGGGGAGCTGTTTTTT	CASSLVTGANTGELFF
NA	NA	TRBV13	TRBJ2-3	TGTGCCAGCAGCTCGAGCCGCACAGATACGCAGTATTTT	CASSSSRTDTQYF
TRBD2	few	TRBV2	TRBJ2-1	TGTGCCAGCAGTGCACGGACTAGCGGGAGGTACGTGCAGTTCTTC	CASSARTSGRYVQFF
TRBD1	once	TRBV6-9	TRBJ2-3	TGTGCCAGCAGGACAGGGACAGGGGTCGCAGATACGCAGTATTTT	CASRTGTGVADTQYF
NA	NA	TRBV9	TRBJ2-7	TGTGCCAGCAGCCGGGACTGGGACGAGCAGTACTTC	CASSRDWDEQYF
NA	once	TRBV28	TRBJ1-2	TGTGCCACCTACATAGGGGTGAGTGGCTACACCTTC	CATYIGVSGYTF
NA	few	TRBV28	TRBJ1-5	TGTGCCAGCAGCCCGTCTCGAGAGCCCCAGCATTTT	CASSPSREPQHF
TRBD1	NA	TRBV30	TRBJ2-7	TGTGCCTGGTTAGGGGACAGGGAAGGGGGCGAGCAGTACTTC	CAWLGDREGGEQYF
TRBD1	NA	TRBV11-2	TRBJ1-3	TGTGCCAGCAGCACAGGGACAGGGGCCTCTGGAAACACCATATATTTT	CASSTGTGASGNTIYF
NA	NA	TRBV7-9	TRBJ1-1	TGTGCCAGCAGGGGTCCGTGGTCAGAAGCTTTCTTT	CASRGPWSEAFF
TRBD1	NA	TRBV2	TRBJ1-2	TGTGCCAGCAGTGTCCGGGACAGGGCGACTTATGGCTACACCTTC	CASSVRDRATYGYTF
TRBD2	NA	TRBV6-1	TRBJ2-7	TGTGCCAGCAGTGGGGAGGGATCCTACGAGCAGTACTTC	CASSGEGSYEQYF
TRBD1	once	TRBV6-5	TRBJ1-1	TGTGCCAGCAGTATAGACAGGGGAACTGAAGCTTTCTTT	CASSIDRGTEAFF
NA	NA	TRBV2	TRBJ2-5	TGTGCCAGCAGGGACTCCCTCGGGACCCAGTACTTC	CASRDSLGTQYF
TRBD2	NA	TRBV11-2	TRBJ2-1	TGTGCCAGCAGCTCATCCCTTCTAGCGGGAGGCGGGAATGAGCAGTTCTTC	CASSSSLLAGGGNEQFF
TRBD2	NA	TRBV9	TRBJ2-6	TGTGCCAGCAGCGTACGGACTAGCGGGAGATGGGGTGGGGCCAACGTCCTGACTTTC	CASSVRTSGRWGGANVLTF
NA	NA	TRBV4-3	TRBJ2-2	TGCGCCAGCAGCCCGAGGGTGAACACCGGGGAGCTGTTTTTT	CASSPRVNTGELFF
TRBD2	NA	TRBV7-7	TRBJ2-1	TGTGCCAGCAGCCAGACTAGCGGGAGCTACAATGAGCAGTTCTTC	CASSQTSGSYNEQFF
NA	once	TRBV19	TRBJ2-3	TGTGCCAGCACGGACTATAGCACAGATACGCAGTATTTT	CASTDYSTDTQYF
TRBD1	NA	TRBV7-6	TRBJ2-7	TGTGCCAGCAGCCCCGACAGGGCCCGTCTTATACAGTACTTC	CASSPDRARLIQYF
NA	NA	TRBV5-6	TRBJ1-2	TGTGCCAGCAGCGGAGCATCATCCGGCTACACCTTC	CASSGASSGYTF
NA	NA	TRBV18	TRBJ1-4	TGTGCCAGCTCACTTGGCGGTAATGAAAAACTGTTTTTT	CASSLGGNEKLFF
NA	NA	TRBV5-8	TRBJ2-7	TGTGCCAGCAGCGTGTTGCGGTGGGAGCAGTACTTC	CASSVLRWEQYF
TRBD2	NA	TRBV2	TRBJ2-7	TGTGCCAGCAGCCGGACTAGCCCCCCCGAGCAGTACTTC	CASSRTSPPEQYF
NA	NA	TRBV5-1	TRBJ1-1	TGCGCCAGCAGCTTGGCGTCAGGATTGAACACTGAAGCTTTCTTT	CASSLASGLNTEAFF
TRBD1	NA	TRBV6-1	TRBJ1-4	TGTGCCAGCGACAGGGGAGGCGAAAAACTGTTTTTT	CASDRGGEKLFF
TRBD1	NA	TRBV27	TRBJ2-1	TGTGCCAGCAGTACGCGGGACAGGGGGAATGAGCAGTTCTTC	CASSTRDRGNEQFF
TRBD1	NA	TRBV29-1	TRBJ1-2	TGCAGCGTCAACAGGGGTCAGGATGGCTACACCTTC	CSVNRGQDGYTF
NA	NA	TRBV21-1	TRBJ1-5	TGTGCCAGCAGCAAAGAGGGACAGGGTAGCAATCAGCCCCAGCATTTT	CASSKEGQGSNQPQHF
NA	NA	TRBV7-2	TRBJ2-5	TGTGCCAGCAGCTTATCGTCCCGGGCCAGCCAAGAGACCCAGTACTTC	CASSLSSRASQETQYF
NA	NA	TRBV11-1	TRBJ2-3	TGTGCCAGCAGCTTAGAGGGACGTTATACGCAGTATTTT	CASSLEGRYTQYF
TRBD2	few	TRBV15	TRBJ2-7	TGTGCCACCGGTGGGCGGGGGTCCTCCTACGAGCAGTACTTC	CATGGRGSSYEQYF